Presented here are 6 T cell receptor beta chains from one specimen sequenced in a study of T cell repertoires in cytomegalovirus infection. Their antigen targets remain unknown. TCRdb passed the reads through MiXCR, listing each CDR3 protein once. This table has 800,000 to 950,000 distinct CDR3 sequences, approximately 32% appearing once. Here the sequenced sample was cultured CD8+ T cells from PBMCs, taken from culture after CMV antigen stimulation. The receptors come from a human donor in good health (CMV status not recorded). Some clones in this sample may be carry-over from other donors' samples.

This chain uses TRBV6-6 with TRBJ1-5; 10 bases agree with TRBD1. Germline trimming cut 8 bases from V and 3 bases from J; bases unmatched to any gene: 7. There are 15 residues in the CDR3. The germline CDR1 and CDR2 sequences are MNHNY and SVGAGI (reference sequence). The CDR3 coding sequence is TGTGCCAGCCAGAGGGACAGGGGATACAATCAGCCCCAGCATTTT. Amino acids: CASQRDRGYNQPQHF.

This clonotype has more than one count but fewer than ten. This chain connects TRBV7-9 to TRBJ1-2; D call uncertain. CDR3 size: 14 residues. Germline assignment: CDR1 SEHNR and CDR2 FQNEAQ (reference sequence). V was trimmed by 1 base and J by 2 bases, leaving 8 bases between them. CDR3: CASSLVEQNYGYTF. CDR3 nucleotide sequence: TGTGCCAGCAGCTTAGTGGAACAGAACTATGGCTACACCTTC.

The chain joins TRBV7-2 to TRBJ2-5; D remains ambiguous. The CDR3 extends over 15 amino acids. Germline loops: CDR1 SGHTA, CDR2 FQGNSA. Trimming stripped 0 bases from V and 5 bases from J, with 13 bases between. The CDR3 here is CASSLAPMVVETQYF. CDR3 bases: TGTGCCAGCAGCTTAGCACCTATGGTCGTGGAGACCCAGTACTTC.

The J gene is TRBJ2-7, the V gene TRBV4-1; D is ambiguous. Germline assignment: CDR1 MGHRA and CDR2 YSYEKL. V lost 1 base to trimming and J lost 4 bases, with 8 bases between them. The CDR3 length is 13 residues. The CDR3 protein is CASSQVIGYEQYF. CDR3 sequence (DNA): TGCGCCAGCAGCCAAGTTATTGGTTACGAGCAGTACTTC.

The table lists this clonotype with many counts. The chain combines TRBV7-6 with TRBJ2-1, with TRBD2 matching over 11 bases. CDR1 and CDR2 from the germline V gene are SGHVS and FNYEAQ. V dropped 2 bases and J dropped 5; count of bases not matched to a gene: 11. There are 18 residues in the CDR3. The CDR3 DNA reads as TGTGCCAGCAGCTTACCCACTAGCGGGGGCGTTAAGGACAATGAGCAGTTCTTC. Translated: CASSLPTSGGVKDNEQFF.

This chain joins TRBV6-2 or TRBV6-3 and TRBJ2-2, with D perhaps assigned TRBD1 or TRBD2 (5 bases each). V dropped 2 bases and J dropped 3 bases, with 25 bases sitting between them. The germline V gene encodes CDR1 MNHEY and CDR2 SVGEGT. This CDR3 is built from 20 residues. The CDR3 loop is CASSYTFSGPVVRHTGELFF. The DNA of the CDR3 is TGTGCCAGCAGTTACACCTTCTCGGGACCCGTTGTCAGACACACCGGGGAGCTGTTTTTT.